This TCR beta chain was documented in a study of blood T cell repertoires in COVID-19. Clones were sequenced by immunoSEQ multiplex PCR, and TCRdb holds only the in-frame ones, with some missing. The sample consists of about 400,000 clones, about 87% of them appearing once. V shed 3 bases, J shed 4 bases, and the junction held 14 bases outside the gene matches. Looked up from germline, CDR1 is GTSNPN and CDR2 is SVGIG (reference sequence). The CDR3 is 16 residues long. The sequence was collected from a man aged 40-49 years in a cohort exposed to, infected with or recovered from COVID-19 (not recorded which). Sequenced: PBMCs or T cells enriched from blood (not recorded which). J is TRBJ1-2 and V is TRBV30, with TRBD1 matching 7 bases. CDR3 in DNA: TGTGCCTGGAGGGCGTCAGGGGGAGGCTCGAGCTATGGCTACACCTTC. Its translation is CAWRASGGGSSYGYTF.